A selection of T cell receptor beta chains follows, all from one sample in a study of T-cell memory formation after mild COVID-19. TCRdb fed the 5' RACE reads into MiXCR, producing one record per CDR3 protein. Among some 110,000 distinct CDR3 sequences listed, about 15% were seen once. Sequences were obtained from PBMCs or a T cell subset sorted from them (not recorded which). The origin of the receptors is an adult woman who had mild COVID-19 (a few samples of this study predate the infection). Cell type and time point are not known. Each CDR3 is given with its conserved first and last residue. The order of the fields is V gene, J gene, D gene, clone size, CDR3 DNA, CDR3 protein. D genes are given only for firm matches. Some rows have no size entry. The others give once, few or many, or a class for an expanded clone.

v_call: TRBV5-1; j_call: TRBJ2-6; d_call: NA; clone_size: NA; cdr3_nt: TGCGCCAGCAGCTTGGTAGGGCAGGGCCTCTCTGGGGCCAACGTCCTGACTTTC; cdr3_aa: CASSLVGQGLSGANVLTF
v_call: TRBV7-9; j_call: TRBJ1-2; d_call: NA; clone_size: NA; cdr3_nt: TGTGCCAGCAGCACGCAACGGGCGGGTTGGGATGACTATGGCTACACCTTC; cdr3_aa: CASSTQRAGWDDYGYTF
v_call: TRBV11-2; j_call: TRBJ2-5; d_call: TRBD2; clone_size: NA; cdr3_nt: TGTGCCAGCAGCTTAGATAGCCTAGCGGGAGACCCGAACCGGGAGACCCAGTACTTC; cdr3_aa: CASSLDSLAGDPNRETQYF
v_call: TRBV7-3; j_call: TRBJ2-5; d_call: NA; clone_size: NA; cdr3_nt: TGTGCCAGCAGCTCCTCTCCAGGGGAAGGGGAGACCCAGTACTTC; cdr3_aa: CASSSSPGEGETQYF
v_call: TRBV12-3/TRBV12-4; j_call: TRBJ2-3; d_call: NA; clone_size: few; cdr3_nt: TGTGCCAGCAGCCCTGAGGCCAGTGGCACAGATACGCAGTATTTT; cdr3_aa: CASSPEASGTDTQYF
v_call: TRBV20-1; j_call: TRBJ1-1; d_call: NA; clone_size: NA; cdr3_nt: TGCAGTGCTACAGAGAACACTGAAGCTTTCTTT; cdr3_aa: CSATENTEAFF
v_call: TRBV2; j_call: TRBJ2-7; d_call: NA; clone_size: NA; cdr3_nt: TGTGCCAGCAGTGAAATAACACCGACAAGGGACGAGCAGTACTTC; cdr3_aa: CASSEITPTRDEQYF
v_call: TRBV20-1; j_call: TRBJ2-7; d_call: TRBD2; clone_size: many; cdr3_nt: TGCAGTGCTCTGAAGACGCGGGAGGGAATCTACGAGCAGTACTTC; cdr3_aa: CSALKTREGIYEQYF
v_call: TRBV9; j_call: TRBJ2-2; d_call: NA; clone_size: NA; cdr3_nt: TGTGCCAGCGGGCCGGGACGGAACGGGGCCGGGGAGCTGTTTTTT; cdr3_aa: CASGPGRNGAGELFF
v_call: TRBV4-3; j_call: TRBJ2-2; d_call: NA; clone_size: few; cdr3_nt: TGCGCCAGCAGCCATGACCGGGAGACCGGGGAGCTGTTTTTT; cdr3_aa: CASSHDRETGELFF
v_call: TRBV7-3; j_call: TRBJ2-1; d_call: NA; clone_size: few; cdr3_nt: TGTGCCAGCAGCTCGGACCCTGGGGATGAGCAGTTCTTC; cdr3_aa: CASSSDPGDEQFF
v_call: TRBV6-6; j_call: TRBJ1-1; d_call: NA; clone_size: few; cdr3_nt: TGTGCCAGCAGTGACCCGGACATGGCCGACACTGAAGCTTTCTTT; cdr3_aa: CASSDPDMADTEAFF
v_call: TRBV12-3/TRBV12-4; j_call: TRBJ2-6; d_call: NA; clone_size: few; cdr3_nt: TGTGCCAGCACTTCCCCAGGGAGCTCTGGGGCCAACGTCCTGACTTTC; cdr3_aa: CASTSPGSSGANVLTF
v_call: TRBV4-3; j_call: TRBJ2-1; d_call: TRBD1; clone_size: NA; cdr3_nt: TGCGCCAGCAGCCATGCCGGGACAGTTGAGCAGTTCTTC; cdr3_aa: CASSHAGTVEQFF
v_call: TRBV3-1; j_call: TRBJ2-1; d_call: NA; clone_size: NA; cdr3_nt: TGTGCCAGCAGCCAAGACGCTAGCTTCGACAATGAGCAGTTCTTC; cdr3_aa: CASSQDASFDNEQFF
v_call: TRBV3-1; j_call: TRBJ2-1; d_call: TRBD2; clone_size: few; cdr3_nt: TGTGCCAGCAGCTCTCGAGGGACTAGCGGGGGGCCGATTTACAATGAGCAGTTCTTC; cdr3_aa: CASSSRGTSGGPIYNEQFF
v_call: TRBV29-1; j_call: TRBJ2-7; d_call: NA; clone_size: NA; cdr3_nt: TGCAGCGTCGCCCAGTACCGAGGGCAAATCGAGCAGTACTTC; cdr3_aa: CSVAQYRGQIEQYF
v_call: TRBV12-3/TRBV12-4; j_call: TRBJ2-7; d_call: NA; clone_size: many; cdr3_nt: TGTGCCAGCAGTGGAGCGGCCTACGAGCAGTACTTC; cdr3_aa: CASSGAAYEQYF